Shown below are 28 T cell receptor beta chains from a single sample sequenced in a study of cytomegalovirus exposure and HLA in healthy donors. PCR employed 60 Vbeta and 13 Jbeta primers. Some clones are missing from TCRdb's copy, which holds only in-frame ones; the method was immunoSEQ multiplex PCR. The sample has some 130,000 clones, more than 60% seen once. The specimen was PBMCs. The receptors stem from a woman in her forties or fifties in good health and CMV-seropositive.

The chain recombines TRBV7-2 with TRBJ1-5; D unclear. Germline CDR1 is SGHTA and CDR2 is FQGNSA. This CDR3 has 13 amino acids. Between the trimmed V and J ends, which lost 1 base and 11 bases, there was a span of 12 bases. The CDR3 coding sequence is TGTGCCAGCAGCTTAGATGGTCCCTCGGCCCAGCATTTT. Protein product: CASSLDGPSAQHF.

This clone was seen a handful of times. J is TRBJ1-1 and V is TRBV4-3; 8 bases align to TRBD1. V shed 2 bases and J 5 bases; nucleotides not matched to a gene: 7. This CDR3 has 15 residues. Germline V gene data show CDR1 as LGHNA and CDR2 as YSLEER. CDR3 amino acids: CASSQIDRGGTEAFF. CDR3 in DNA: TGCGCCAGCAGCCAAATTGACAGGGGAGGGACTGAAGCTTTCTTT.

The CDR3 coding sequence is TGCGCCAGCAGCTTGCCCCCCGGAGGGGCTAAATTCTATGGCTACACCTTC. As protein: CASSLPPGGAKFYGYTF. V and J are TRBV5-1 and TRBJ1-2; tentatively, D is TRBD1 (5 bases). CDR1 and CDR2 (germline): SGHRS, YFSETQ. Trimming cost V 1 base and J 4 bases, with 20 bases left between them. CDR3 length: 17 residues.

The rearrangement links TRBV2 to TRBJ1-2; D gene ambiguous. Per germline, CDR1 SNHLY and CDR2 FYNNEI. Trimming left V 5 bases short and J 4 bases short, with 11 bases between. The CDR3 has 13 residues. CDR3 in amino acids: CASSQADFYGYTF. CDR3 coding DNA: TGTGCCAGCAGTCAGGCAGATTTCTATGGCTACACCTTC.

The rearrangement links TRBV7-6 to TRBJ2-7; 10 positions match TRBD1. Unmatched junction bases numbered 3, after V lost 5 bases and J lost 2 bases. Germline V gene lookup returns CDR1 SGHVS and CDR2 FNYEAQ. This CDR3 has 14 residues. CDR3 in amino acids: CASSQGQGPYEQYF. The CDR3 DNA reads TGTGCCAGCAGCCAGGGACAGGGGCCCTACGAGCAGTACTTC.

The gene calls are TRBV7-9 and TRBJ1-2; a possible D gene is TRBD1 (5 bases). The V gene's germline CDR1 is SEHNR and CDR2 FQNEAQ (reference sequence). This CDR3 spans 12 amino acids. V was trimmed by 5 bases and J by 8 bases, leaving 12 bases between them. CDR3 residues: CASSKGLEGYTF. The CDR3 region has the DNA TGTGCCAGCAGCAAGGGGCTTGAAGGCTACACCTTC.

This clone was counted only a few times. The chain is built from TRBV30 and TRBJ2-1, with 7 bases fitting TRBD2. The CDR3 extends over 12 amino acids. From germline, CDR1 is GTSNPN and CDR2 SVGIG (reference sequence). The trim removed 3 bases at V and 8 bases at J, leaving 4 bases unmatched. CDR3 DNA: TGTGCCTGGAGCGCTCTAGCGGATGAGCAGTTCTTC. Encoded protein: CAWSALADEQFF.

The rearrangement links TRBV5-1 to TRBJ2-1, with no clear D. Germline CDR1 is SGHRS and CDR2 is YFSETQ. This CDR3 has 15 residues. V was shortened by 1 base and J by 8 bases, with 16 bases between the two germline ends. The CDR3 bases are TGCGCCAGCAGCTTGAGCGAGCTCGGAGTGGATGAGCAGTTCTTC. Its protein product is CASSLSELGVDEQFF.

The table lists this clone with a count of one. The rearrangement links TRBV7-3 to TRBJ2-2, with D uncertain. Germline V gene data show CDR1 as SGHTA and CDR2 as FQGTGA. The CDR3 contains 15 residues. V dropped 7 bases and J dropped 2 bases, with 14 bases sitting between them. CDR3 DNA sequence: TGTGCCAGCACCTCTGCCCCAGGTAACACCGGGGAGCTGTTTTTT. Translating it yields CASTSAPGNTGELFF.

The chain has TRBV5-1 and TRBJ1-2; D perhaps matches TRBD1 (5 bases). There are 15 residues in the CDR3. The V end was cut by 3 bases, the J end by 0 bases, with 12 bases between. Germline CDR1 SGHRS, CDR2 YFSETQ. CDR3 region: CASSSVGGTNYGYTF. The CDR3, as DNA: TGCGCCAGCAGCTCGGTCGGGGGAACTAACTATGGCTACACCTTC.

The rearrangement uses TRBV4-2 and TRBJ2-7; TRBD1 is a possible D gene (5 bases). Trimming removed 1 base from V and 3 bases from J, with 16 bases in between. This CDR3 spans 16 amino acids. The germline gives CDR1 LGHNA, CDR2 YNFKEQ. CDR3 residues: CASSQVLSGARYEQYF. The CDR3 coding sequence is TGTGCCAGCAGCCAAGTTTTGAGTGGGGCCCGCTACGAGCAGTACTTC.

This clone has only one observation. The chain has TRBV5-1 and TRBJ2-7, with TRBD1 identical over 8 bases. The J segment lost 1 base and the V segment lost 2 bases, leaving 5 bases of the junction unmatched. CDR1 and CDR2 (germline): SGHRS, YFSETQ. This CDR3 region has 15 residues. CDR3 coding DNA: TGCGCCAGCAGCTTAGGCACAGGGGGTTCCTACGAGCAGTACTTC. Encoded protein: CASSLGTGGSYEQYF.

V usage is TRBV5-1 and J usage is TRBJ2-2; weak D call: TRBD2 (5 bases). This CDR3 is built from 15 residues. The V gene lost 4 bases and the J gene lost 7 bases, with 17 bases spanning the gap. Germline lookup yields CDR1 SGHRS and CDR2 YFSETQ. CDR3 DNA: TGCGCCAGCAGCCCACGGACTGCTTGGGGCGGGGAGCTGTTTTTT. This encodes CASSPRTAWGGELFF. The variable domain in full, with the rest retrieved from reference TRBV5-1 and TRBJ2-2, is KAGVTQTPRYLIKTRGQQVTLSCSPISGHRSVSWYQQTPGQGLQFLFEYFSETQRNKGNFPGRFSGRQFSNSRSEMNVSTLELGDSALYLCASSPRTAWGGELFFGEGSRLTVL.

V usage is TRBV19 and J usage is TRBJ1-5; 8 bases align to TRBD1. After removal of 3 bases from V and 4 bases from J, the junction contained 5 bases not matched to a gene. The CDR3 is 15 residues long. Germline CDR1 reads LNHDA; CDR2 reads SQIVND (reference sequence). The CDR3 sequence is CASSMGRTGNQPQHF. CDR3 sequence (DNA): TGTGCCAGTAGTATGGGGCGGACAGGGAATCAGCCCCAGCATTTT.

The chain joins TRBV28 to TRBJ1-3; no clear D gene. CDR1 is MDHEN, CDR2 SYDVKM, per germline. Trimming left V 4 bases short and J 7 bases short, with 5 bases between. The CDR3 is made up of 11 amino acids. The CDR3, as DNA: TGTGCCAGCAGTTCCGGGAACACCATATATTTT. Protein: CASSSGNTIYF.

The chain recombines TRBV11-3 with TRBJ2-7; 8 positions agree with TRBD2. Germline loops: CDR1 SGHNT, CDR2 YENEEA. The CDR3 contains 14 residues. V lost 11 bases and J lost 1; bases outside the gene matches: 10. CDR3 loop: CARRGGLLSYEQYF. CDR3 in DNA: TGTGCCCGCCGCGGGGGGCTTTTGTCCTACGAGCAGTACTTC.

The chain uses TRBV4-1 and TRBJ1-5, with 9 bases that match TRBD1. CDR1 and CDR2 (germline): MGHRA, YSYEKL. Trimming took 3 bases from V and 4 from J; bases not matched to a gene: 7. The CDR3 covers 16 residues. The CDR3 DNA follows: TGCGCCAGCAGCCACCTAGACAGGGGGGTAAATCAGCCCCAGCATTTT. As protein: CASSHLDRGVNQPQHF.

CDR3 residues: CASSFGTSGGEETQYF. The CDR3 bases are TGCGCCAGCAGCTTCGGGACTAGCGGGGGGGAAGAGACCCAGTACTTC. V is TRBV5-1 and J is TRBJ2-5, with 16 positions matching TRBD2. This CDR3 comprises 16 residues. The V gene's germline CDR1 is SGHRS and CDR2 YFSETQ. With V trimmed by 2 bases and J by 3 bases, 1 base remained unmatched. Full variable domain (missing parts from reference TRBV5-1 and TRBJ2-5): KAGVTQTPRYLIKTRGQQVTLSCSPISGHRSVSWYQQTPGQGLQFLFEYFSETQRNKGNFPGRFSGRQFSNSRSEMNVSTLELGDSALYLCASSFGTSGGEETQYFGPGTRLLVL.

This chain's CDR3 is CASSVQGSNQPQHF. The CDR3 nucleotides read TGTGCCAGCAGTGTACAGGGGAGCAATCAGCCCCAGCATTTT. The rearrangement joins TRBV2 to TRBJ1-5; 7 bases map to TRBD1. With 4 bases clipped from V and 1 base from J, the junction kept 1 base outside the gene matches. Per germline, CDR1 SNHLY and CDR2 FYNNEI. The CDR3 extends over 14 amino acids.

The chain links TRBV7-9 to TRBJ1-2; 7 nucleotides align to TRBD1. The CDR3 spans 16 residues. From germline, CDR1 is SEHNR and CDR2 FQNEAQ (reference sequence). The V segment lost 6 bases and the J segment 3 bases; nucleotides outside the gene matches: 13. CDR3 amino acids: CASSSSTSDRDYGYTF. The CDR3 region has the DNA TGTGCCAGCAGTTCCTCCACCTCAGACAGGGACTATGGCTACACCTTC.

This clone was picked up a small number of times. V is TRBV4-3 and J is TRBJ2-5, with 8 bases identical to TRBD1. The CDR3 sequence is 18 residues long. Germline CDR1 LGHNA, CDR2 YSLEER. Trimming cost V 3 bases and J 4 bases; bases outside gene matches: 16. The CDR3 region has the DNA TGCGCCAGCAGCCAGGAATACGTGGACAGGGTCAAGTTAGAGACCCAGTACTTC. It codes for CASSQEYVDRVKLETQYF.

The CDR3 sequence is CASSETIGAASEAFF. In DNA form, the CDR3 reads TGTGCCAGCAGTGAAACGATAGGGGCAGCCTCTGAAGCTTTCTTT. The chain employs TRBV6-1 and TRBJ1-1; D is perhaps TRBD1 (5 bases). V lost 2 bases, J lost 6 bases, and 16 bases lay in between. This CDR3 has 15 residues. Germline V lookup: CDR1 MNHNS, CDR2 SASEGT.

V is TRBV6-4 and J is TRBJ2-1; D is ambiguous. V was trimmed by 2 bases and J by 7 bases, leaving 9 bases between them. The germline V gene encodes CDR1 MRHNA and CDR2 SNTAGT. The CDR3 extends over 13 amino acids. The CDR3 loop reads CASSDGPANEQFF. CDR3 coding DNA: TGTGCCAGCAGTGACGGTCCAGCGAATGAGCAGTTCTTC.

The V and J genes are TRBV9 and TRBJ1-3; TRBD1 matches at 10 bases. Per germline, CDR1 SGDLS and CDR2 YYNGEE. This CDR3 comprises 14 residues. V lost 3 bases to trimming and J lost 8 bases; unmatched junction nucleotides: 5. CDR3: CASSGGQGLDTIYF. DNA of the CDR3: TGTGCCAGCAGCGGGGGACAGGGGTTGGACACCATATATTTT.

This clone was seen only once. The V gene is TRBV30, the J gene TRBJ1-2; 9 nucleotides agree with TRBD1. This CDR3 comprises 14 residues. Germline V gives CDR1 GTSNPN, CDR2 SVGIG (reference sequence). V dropped 1 base and J dropped 1; count of bases not matched to a gene: 1. CDR3 residues: CAWSGQGVNYGYTF. Here the CDR3 DNA reads TGTGCCTGGAGTGGACAGGGGGTTAACTATGGCTACACCTTC.

V and J are TRBV7-2 and TRBJ2-7, with D possibly matching TRBD1 (5 bases). The CDR3 runs to 16 residues. Germline CDR1 and CDR2: SGHTA and FQGNSA. The V and J ends lost 5 bases and 2 bases respectively, with 19 bases between them. CDR3 nucleotide sequence: TGTGCCAGCAGCCCTACATCAGGGCTAAATCCCTACGAGCAGTACTTC. Residues: CASSPTSGLNPYEQYF.

V and J are TRBV7-9 and TRBJ2-7, with 9 nucleotides matching TRBD1. Germline V gives CDR1 SEHNR, CDR2 FQNEAQ (reference sequence). This CDR3 contains 15 residues. With 5 bases clipped from V and 1 base from J, the junction kept 6 bases outside the gene matches. In DNA form, the CDR3 reads TGTGCCAGCAGCCCCTCGGGACAGGGTTCCTACGAGCAGTACTTC. It yields the protein CASSPSGQGSYEQYF.

The rearrangement uses TRBV9 and TRBJ1-1; 8 bases agree with TRBD1. Trimming removed 4 bases from V and 0 bases from J; junction bases left unmatched: 5. The CDR3 contains 15 residues. Germline-derived CDR1 and CDR2 are SGDLS and YYNGEE. CDR3 coding DNA: TGTGCCAGCAGCACGCGGACAGGGTTGAACACTGAAGCTTTCTTT. Amino acid sequence: CASSTRTGLNTEAFF.